This T cell receptor (beta chain) was captured in a study of blood T cells in healthy people across ages. The use of a sample-barcoded 5' primer and a J-beta primer mix characterized a second PCR of roughly 7 to 11 cycles. Each TCR beta cDNA got a 12-nucleotide random molecular identifier. TCRdb redid the calling of the 5' RACE reads with MiXCR, one entry per CDR3 protein. The sample lists more than 650,000 distinct CDR3 sequences; 22% were seen once. Donors each provided about 10 milliliters of peripheral blood. The V gene's germline CDR1 is SQVTM and CDR2 ANQGSEA. Trimming cost V 8 bases and J 2 bases; bases outside gene matches: 5. This CDR3 is 13 amino acids long.

This clonotype was obtained from a man between 65 and 80 years old in good health. The chain uses TRBV29-1 and TRBJ2-5, with 10 bases lining up with TRBD2. Specimen: blood. CDR3 region: CSLWTSGQETQYF. CDR3 coding DNA: TGCAGCCTCTGGACTAGCGGACAAGAGACCCAGTACTTC.